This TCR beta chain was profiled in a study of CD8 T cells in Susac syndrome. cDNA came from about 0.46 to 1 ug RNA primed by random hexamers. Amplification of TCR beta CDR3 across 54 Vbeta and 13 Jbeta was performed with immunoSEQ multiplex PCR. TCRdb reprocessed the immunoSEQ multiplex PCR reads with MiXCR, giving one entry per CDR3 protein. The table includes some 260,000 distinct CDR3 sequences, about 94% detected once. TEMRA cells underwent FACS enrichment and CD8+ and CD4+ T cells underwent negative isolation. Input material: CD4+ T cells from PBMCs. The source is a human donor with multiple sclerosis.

The CDR3 sequence: CATSNTGIQETQYF. In DNA form, the CDR3 reads TGTGCCACCAGCAATACAGGGATCCAAGAGACCCAGTACTTC. This chain joins TRBV24-1 and TRBJ2-5; perhaps TRBD1 as D (6 bases). This CDR3 is built from 14 residues. In germline, CDR1 is KGHDR, CDR2 SFDVKD. V was shortened by 7 bases and J by 1 base, with 12 bases between the two germline ends.